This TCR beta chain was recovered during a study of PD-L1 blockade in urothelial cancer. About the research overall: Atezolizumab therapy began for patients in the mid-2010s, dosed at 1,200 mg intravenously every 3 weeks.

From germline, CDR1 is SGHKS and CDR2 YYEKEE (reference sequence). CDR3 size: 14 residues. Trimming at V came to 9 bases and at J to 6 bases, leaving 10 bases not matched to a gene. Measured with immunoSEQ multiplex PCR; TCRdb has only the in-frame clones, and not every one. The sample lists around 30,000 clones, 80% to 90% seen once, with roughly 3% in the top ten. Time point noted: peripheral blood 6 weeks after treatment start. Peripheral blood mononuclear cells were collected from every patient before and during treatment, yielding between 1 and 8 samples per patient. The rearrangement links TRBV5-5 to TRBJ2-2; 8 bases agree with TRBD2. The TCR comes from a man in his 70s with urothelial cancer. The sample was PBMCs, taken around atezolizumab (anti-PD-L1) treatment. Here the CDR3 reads CATSGAGGSGELFF. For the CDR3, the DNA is TGTGCCACCTCGGGGGCGGGAGGTTCCGGGGAGCTGTTTTTT. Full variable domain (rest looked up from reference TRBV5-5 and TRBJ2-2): DAGVTQSPTHLIKTRGQQVTLRCSPISGHKSVSWYQQVLGQGPQFIFQYYEKEERGRGNFPDRFSARQFPNYSSELNVNALLLGDSALYLCATSGAGGSGELFFGEGSRLTVL.